This entry features one T cell receptor beta chain sequence. This sample was taken from a study of blood T cell repertoires in COVID-19. Across the study: Sample material is recorded as cDNA or gDNA derived from T cells, B-cell-depleted T cells, or PBMCs.

V was clipped by 5 bases and J by 5 bases, with 8 bases between them. Germline loops: CDR1 MNHNY, CDR2 SVGAGI (reference sequence). There are 12 residues in the CDR3. Only in-frame clones appear in the TCRdb table, and some are missing; sequencing was by immunoSEQ multiplex PCR. The sample lists tens of thousands of clones, approximately 88% occurring once. The chain carries TRBV6-6 and TRBJ2-3; maybe TRBD1 (6 bases). The origin of this receptor is a middle-aged man with COVID-19, enrolled during active disease. Sequenced: peripheral blood. The DNA for the CDR3 is TGTGCCAGCAGTACACAGGGAGATACGCAGTATTTT. Translated: CASSTQGDTQYF.